This paragraph covers one T cell receptor (beta chain) sequence. Its antigen is as yet unknown. This clone may be a read error of a much larger clone one base away. The authors made TCR beta cDNA from around 500 ng total RNA with a constant-region primer. Three rounds of nested multiplex PCR with slightly modified ARM-PCR produced TCR beta libraries. The study ran its first two PCR rounds for nine to ten cycles each, using TRBV1-TRBV30 forward primers and a C-beta reverse primer. TCRdb analysed the multiplex PCR reads with MiXCR anew, one entry per CDR3 protein. The table records about 320,000 distinct CDR3 sequences, 65% of them present only once. The sample belongs to a study of tumor-infiltrating lymphocytes in primary liver carcinoma. Study in general: Subjects presented with primary liver carcinoma managed by surgical resection.

The source of the blood RNA was unsorted whole blood, and germline DNA was extracted as well. The CDR3 runs 13 residues. The germline gives CDR1 SQVTM, CDR2 ANQGSEA. Broader study findings: Tumors significantly exceeded blood in top-250-clone fraction (p = 0.039). Lower overlap was observed for tumor-adjacent and tumor-blood pairs relative to tumor region pairs.

The chain combines TRBV29-1 with TRBJ2-1, with TRBD2 matching 8 bases. This sequence originates from a man aged 35 to 55 with primary liver carcinoma and hepatitis B virus infection. The source material was peripheral blood. CDR3 sequence reads: CRVGGLDHNEQFF. The CDR3 DNA sequence: TGCAGAGTTGGGGGACTAGACCACAATGAGCAGTTCTTC.